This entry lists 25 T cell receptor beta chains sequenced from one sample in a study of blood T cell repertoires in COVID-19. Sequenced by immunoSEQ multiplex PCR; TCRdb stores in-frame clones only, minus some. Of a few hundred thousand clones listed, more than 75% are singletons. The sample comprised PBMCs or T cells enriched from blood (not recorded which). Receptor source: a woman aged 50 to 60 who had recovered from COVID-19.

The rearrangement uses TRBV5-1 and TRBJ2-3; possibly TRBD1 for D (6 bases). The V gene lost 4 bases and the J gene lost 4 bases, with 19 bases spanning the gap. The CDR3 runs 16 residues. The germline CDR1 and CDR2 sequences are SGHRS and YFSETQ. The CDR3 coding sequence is TGCGCCAGCAGCGCGACAGGTCTTGGTGCGGCAGATACGCAGTATTTT. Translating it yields CASSATGLGAADTQYF.

The CDR3 spells CASSSIGGIADTQYF. CDR3 DNA sequence: TGTGCCAGCAGCTCTATCGGGGGGATCGCAGATACGCAGTATTTT. The chain uses TRBV7-6 and TRBJ2-3, with 7 bases that match TRBD2. This CDR3 has 15 amino acids. CDR1 and CDR2 (germline): SGHVS, FNYEAQ. The trim removed 4 bases at V and 4 bases at J, leaving 8 bases unmatched.

The CDR3 bases are TGTGCCAGCAGTACTAGGGACTTTAGCAATCAGCCCCAGCATTTT. This sequence encodes CASSTRDFSNQPQHF. This sequence joins TRBV28 and TRBJ1-5, with a weak D call TRBD1 (5 bases). V lost 5 bases and J 0 bases, leaving 11 bases between the germline ends. Germline CDR1 MDHEN, CDR2 SYDVKM. The CDR3 covers 15 residues.

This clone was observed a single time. In DNA, the CDR3 is TGCGCCAGCAGCACCGGCGGGGAGAACACTGAAGCTTTCTTT. Its protein is CASSTGGENTEAFF. The chain combines TRBV5-1 with TRBJ1-1, with D hard to call. CDR3 length: 14 residues. V was clipped by 4 bases and J by 1 base, with 11 bases between them. Germline CDR1 and CDR2: SGHRS and YFSETQ.

CDR3 sequence reads: CASSADRTGNTEAFF. In nucleotides, the CDR3 is TGTGCCAGCAGCGCGGATCGGACAGGGAACACTGAAGCTTTCTTT. This chain joins TRBV9 and TRBJ1-1; TRBD1 matches at 7 bases. V shed 3 bases, J shed 1 base, and the junction held 6 bases outside the gene matches. Germline V gene data show CDR1 as SGDLS and CDR2 as YYNGEE. The CDR3 spans 15 residues.

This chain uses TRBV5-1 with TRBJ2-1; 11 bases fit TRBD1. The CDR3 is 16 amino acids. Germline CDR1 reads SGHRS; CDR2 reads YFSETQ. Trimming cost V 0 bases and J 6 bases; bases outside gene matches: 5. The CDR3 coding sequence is TGCGCCAGCAGCTTGGTGGGACAGGGGGAAGTCAATGAGCAGTTCTTC. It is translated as CASSLVGQGEVNEQFF.

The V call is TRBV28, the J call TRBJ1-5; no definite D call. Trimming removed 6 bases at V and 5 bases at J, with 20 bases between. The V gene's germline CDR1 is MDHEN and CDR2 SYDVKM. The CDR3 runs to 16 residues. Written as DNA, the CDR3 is TGTGCCAGCAGCCTAACGGTTGGAGGAAGAGATCAGCCCCAGCATTTT. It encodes CASSLTVGGRDQPQHF.

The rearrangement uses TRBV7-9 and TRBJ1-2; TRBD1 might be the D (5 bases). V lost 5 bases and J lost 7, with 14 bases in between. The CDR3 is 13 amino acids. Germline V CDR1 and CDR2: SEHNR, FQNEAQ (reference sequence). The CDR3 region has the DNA TGTGCCAGCAGCCTCGGGACTCTTAGTGGCTACACCTTC. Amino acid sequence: CASSLGTLSGYTF.

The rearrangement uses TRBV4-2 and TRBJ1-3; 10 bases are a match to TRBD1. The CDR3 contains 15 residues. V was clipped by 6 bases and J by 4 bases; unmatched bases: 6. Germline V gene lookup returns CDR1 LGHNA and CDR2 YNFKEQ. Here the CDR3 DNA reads TGTGCCAGCAGTCGGGACAGGGGCGCCGGAAACACCATATATTTT. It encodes CASSRDRGAGNTIYF.

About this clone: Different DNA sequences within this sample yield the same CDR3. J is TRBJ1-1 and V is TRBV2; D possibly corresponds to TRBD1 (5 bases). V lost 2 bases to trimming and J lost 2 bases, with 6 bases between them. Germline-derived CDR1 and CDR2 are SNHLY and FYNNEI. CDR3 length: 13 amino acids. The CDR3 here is CASSETGNTEAFF. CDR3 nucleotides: TGTGCCAGCAGTGAAACAGGAAACACTGAAGCTTTCTTT.

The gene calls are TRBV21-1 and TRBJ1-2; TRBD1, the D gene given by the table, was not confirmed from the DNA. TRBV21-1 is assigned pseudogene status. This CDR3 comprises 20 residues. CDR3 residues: CASSTSGGPGQGSHNYGYTF. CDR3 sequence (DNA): TGTGCCAGCAGCACCTCTGGGGGGCCGGGACAGGGGAGCCATAACTATGGCTACACCTTC.

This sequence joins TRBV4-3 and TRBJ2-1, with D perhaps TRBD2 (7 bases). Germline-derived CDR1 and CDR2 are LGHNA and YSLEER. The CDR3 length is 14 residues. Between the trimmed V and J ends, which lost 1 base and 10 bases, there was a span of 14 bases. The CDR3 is CASSQGRGLGEQFF. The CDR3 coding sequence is TGCGCCAGCAGCCAAGGGCGGGGGCTCGGGGAGCAGTTCTTC.

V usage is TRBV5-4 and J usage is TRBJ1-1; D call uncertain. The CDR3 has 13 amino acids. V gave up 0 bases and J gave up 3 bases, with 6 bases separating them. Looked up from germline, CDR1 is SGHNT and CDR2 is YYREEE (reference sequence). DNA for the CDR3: TGTGCCAGCAGCTTGGGTCGGGACACTGAAGCTTTCTTT. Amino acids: CASSLGRDTEAFF.

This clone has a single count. The CDR3 sequence is CASSPGQVSNQPQHF. CDR3 sequence (DNA): TGTGCCAGCTCCCCGGGACAGGTTAGCAATCAGCCCCAGCATTTT. The V call is TRBV18, the J call TRBJ1-5, with 8 bases identical to TRBD1. With 6 bases clipped from V and 0 bases from J, the junction kept 4 bases outside the gene matches. Germline V gives CDR1 KGHSH, CDR2 LQKENI. The CDR3 totals 15 residues.

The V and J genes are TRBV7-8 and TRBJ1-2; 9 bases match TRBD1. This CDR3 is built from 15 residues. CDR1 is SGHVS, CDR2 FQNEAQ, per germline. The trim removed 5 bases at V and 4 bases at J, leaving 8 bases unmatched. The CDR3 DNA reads TGTGCCAGCAGCGTCCGGGACAGGGCGCCCTATGGCTACACCTTC. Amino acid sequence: CASSVRDRAPYGYTF.

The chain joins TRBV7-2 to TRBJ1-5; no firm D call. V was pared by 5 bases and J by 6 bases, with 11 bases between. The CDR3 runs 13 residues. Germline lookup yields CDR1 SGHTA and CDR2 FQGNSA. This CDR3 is CASSVNEGQPQHF. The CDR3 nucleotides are TGTGCCAGCAGCGTAAACGAGGGTCAGCCCCAGCATTTT.

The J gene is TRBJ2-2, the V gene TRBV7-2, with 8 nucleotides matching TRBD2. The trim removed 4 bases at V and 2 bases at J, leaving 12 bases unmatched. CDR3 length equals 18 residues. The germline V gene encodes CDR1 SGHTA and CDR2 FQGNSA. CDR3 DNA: TGTGCCAGCAGCTCCCGCCCCTCTACTAGCGGAAACACCGGGGAGCTGTTTTTT. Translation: CASSSRPSTSGNTGELFF.

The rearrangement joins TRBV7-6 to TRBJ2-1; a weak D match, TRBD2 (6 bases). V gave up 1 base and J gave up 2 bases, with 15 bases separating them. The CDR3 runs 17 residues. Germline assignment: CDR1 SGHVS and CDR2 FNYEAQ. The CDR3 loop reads CASSLEAGGATYNEQFF. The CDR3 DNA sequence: TGTGCCAGCAGCTTAGAGGCTGGCGGGGCGACCTACAATGAGCAGTTCTTC.

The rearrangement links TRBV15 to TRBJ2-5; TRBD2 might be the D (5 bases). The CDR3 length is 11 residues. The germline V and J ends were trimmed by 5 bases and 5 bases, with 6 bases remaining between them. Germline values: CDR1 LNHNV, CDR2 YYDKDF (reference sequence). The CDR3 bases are TGTGCCACCAGCGGCGGGGAGACCCAGTACTTC. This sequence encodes CATSGGETQYF. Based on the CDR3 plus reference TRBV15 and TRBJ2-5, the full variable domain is DAMVIQNPRYQVTQFGKPVTLSCSQTLNHNVMYWYQQKSSQAPKLLFHYYDKDFNNEADTPDNFQSRRPNTSFCFLDIRSPGLGDTAMYLCATSGGETQYFGPGTRLLVL.

The CDR3 here is CASSQVGGRGRNYEQYF. Here the CDR3 DNA reads TGCGCCAGCAGCCAAGTGGGGGGTAGGGGAAGAAACTACGAGCAGTACTTC. The V call is TRBV4-1, the J call TRBJ2-7; D is perhaps TRBD2 (6 bases). CDR1 MGHRA and CDR2 YSYEKL come from the germline V gene. This CDR3 spans 17 amino acids. V lost 1 base, J lost 3 bases, and 19 bases lay in between.

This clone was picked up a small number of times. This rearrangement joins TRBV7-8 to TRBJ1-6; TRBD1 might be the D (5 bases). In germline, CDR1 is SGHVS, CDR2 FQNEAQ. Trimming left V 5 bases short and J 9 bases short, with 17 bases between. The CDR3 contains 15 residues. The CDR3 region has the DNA TGTGCCAGCAGCATCTCCCAGGGCAGGAGTTCACCCCTCCACTTT. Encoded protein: CASSISQGRSSPLHF.

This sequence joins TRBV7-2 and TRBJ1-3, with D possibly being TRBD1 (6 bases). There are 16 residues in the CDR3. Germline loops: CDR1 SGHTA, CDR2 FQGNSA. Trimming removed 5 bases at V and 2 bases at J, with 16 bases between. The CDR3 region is CASSTRTPGAGNTIYF. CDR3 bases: TGTGCCAGCAGCACCAGGACTCCAGGGGCTGGAAACACCATATATTTT.

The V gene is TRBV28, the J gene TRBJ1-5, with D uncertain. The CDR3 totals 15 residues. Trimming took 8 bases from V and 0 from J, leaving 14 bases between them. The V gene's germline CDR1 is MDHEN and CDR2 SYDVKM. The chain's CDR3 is CASSPPLSSNQPQHF. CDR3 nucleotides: TGTGCCAGCTCTCCCCCCCTCTCTAGCAATCAGCCCCAGCATTTT.

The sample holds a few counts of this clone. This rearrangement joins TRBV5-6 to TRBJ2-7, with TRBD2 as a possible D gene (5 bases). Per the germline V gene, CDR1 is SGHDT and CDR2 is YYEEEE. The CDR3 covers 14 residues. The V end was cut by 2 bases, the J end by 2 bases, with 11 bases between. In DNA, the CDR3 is TGTGCCAGCAGCTTTTTGAGAGCGGCCTACGAGCAGTACTTC. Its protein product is CASSFLRAAYEQYF. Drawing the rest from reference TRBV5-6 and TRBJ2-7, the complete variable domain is DAGVTQSPTHLIKTRGQQVTLRCSPKSGHDTVSWYQQALGQGPQFIFQYYEEEERQRGNFPDRFSGHQFPNYSSELNVNALLLGDSALYLCASSFLRAAYEQYFGPGTRLTVT.

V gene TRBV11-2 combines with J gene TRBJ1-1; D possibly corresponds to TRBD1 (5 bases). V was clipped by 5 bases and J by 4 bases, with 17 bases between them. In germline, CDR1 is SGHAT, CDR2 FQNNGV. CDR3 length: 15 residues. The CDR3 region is CASSPSGRGSTEAFF. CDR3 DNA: TGTGCCAGCAGCCCTTCGGGTAGGGGAAGCACTGAAGCTTTCTTT.